This T cell receptor beta chain was sequenced during a study of T cells of healthy individuals. MiXCR, run by TCRdb on the 5' RACE reads, gives a single entry per CDR3 protein. The data hold about 63,000 distinct CDR3 sequences, with about a sixth observed a single time. V was trimmed by 5 bases and J by 5 bases, leaving 9 bases between them. Germline V gene data show CDR1 as SNHLY and CDR2 as FYNNEI. This CDR3 region has 13 residues. This clonotype was recorded at least ten times. The TCR was taken from a human donor in good health. The chain combines TRBV2 with TRBJ2-2, with D hard to call. In DNA form, the CDR3 reads TGTGCCAGCAGTTTGACTGAAACCGGGGAGCTGTTTTTT. Its protein product is CASSLTETGELFF.